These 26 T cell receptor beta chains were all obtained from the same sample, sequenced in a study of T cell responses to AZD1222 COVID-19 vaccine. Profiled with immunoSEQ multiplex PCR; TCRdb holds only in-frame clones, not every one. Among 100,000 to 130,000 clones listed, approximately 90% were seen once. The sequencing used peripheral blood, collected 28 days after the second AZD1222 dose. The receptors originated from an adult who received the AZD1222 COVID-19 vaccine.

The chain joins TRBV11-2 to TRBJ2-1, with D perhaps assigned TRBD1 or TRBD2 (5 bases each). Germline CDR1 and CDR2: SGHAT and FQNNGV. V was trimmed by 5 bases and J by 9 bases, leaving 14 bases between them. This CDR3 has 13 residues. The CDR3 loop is CASSPQGVGEQFF. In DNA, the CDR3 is TGTGCCAGCAGCCCCCAGGGAGTTGGTGAGCAGTTCTTC.

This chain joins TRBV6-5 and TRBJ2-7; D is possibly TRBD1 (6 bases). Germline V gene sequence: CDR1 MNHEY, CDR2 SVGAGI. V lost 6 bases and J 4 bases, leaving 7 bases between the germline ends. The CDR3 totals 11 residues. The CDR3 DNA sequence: TGTGCCAGCAGACAGGGTTACGAGCAGTACTTC. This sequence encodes CASRQGYEQYF.

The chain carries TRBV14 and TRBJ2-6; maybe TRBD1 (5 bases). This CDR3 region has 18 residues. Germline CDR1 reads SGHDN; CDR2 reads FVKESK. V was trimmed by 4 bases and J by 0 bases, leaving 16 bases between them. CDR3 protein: CASSRQSPAISGANVLTF. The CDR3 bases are TGTGCCAGCAGCCGACAGAGTCCCGCCATCTCTGGGGCCAACGTCCTGACTTTC.

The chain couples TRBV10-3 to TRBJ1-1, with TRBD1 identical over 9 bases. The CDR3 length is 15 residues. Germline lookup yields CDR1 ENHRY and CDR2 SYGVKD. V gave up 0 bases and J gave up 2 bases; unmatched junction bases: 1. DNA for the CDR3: TGTGCCATCAGTGAGTCGACAGGGGGAAACACTGAAGCTTTCTTT. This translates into CAISESTGGNTEAFF.

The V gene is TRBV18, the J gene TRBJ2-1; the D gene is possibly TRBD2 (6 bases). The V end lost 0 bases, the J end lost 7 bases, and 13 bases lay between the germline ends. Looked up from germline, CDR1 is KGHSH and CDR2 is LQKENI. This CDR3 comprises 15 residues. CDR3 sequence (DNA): TGTGCCAGCTCACCACCGACTAGGGATTGGAATGAGCAGTTCTTC. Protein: CASSPPTRDWNEQFF. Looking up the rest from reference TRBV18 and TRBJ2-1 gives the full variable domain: NAGVMQNPRHLVRRRGQEARLRCSPMKGHSHVYWYRQLPEEGLKFMVYLQKENIIDESGMPKERFSAEFPKEGPSILRIQQVVRGDSAAYFCASSPPTRDWNEQFFGPGTRLTVL.

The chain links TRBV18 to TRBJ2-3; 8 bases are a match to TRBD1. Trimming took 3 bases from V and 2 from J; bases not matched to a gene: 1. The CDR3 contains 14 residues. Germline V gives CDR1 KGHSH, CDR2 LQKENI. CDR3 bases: TGTGCCAGCTCACCGGGACAGGCCACAGATACGCAGTATTTT. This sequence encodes CASSPGQATDTQYF.

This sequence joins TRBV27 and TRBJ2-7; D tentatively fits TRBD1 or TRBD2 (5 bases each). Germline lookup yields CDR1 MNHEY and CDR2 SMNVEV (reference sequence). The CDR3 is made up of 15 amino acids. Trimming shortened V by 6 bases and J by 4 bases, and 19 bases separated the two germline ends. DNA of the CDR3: TGTGCCAGCAGATCCTTGAGAGGGGACCTTTACGAGCAGTACTTC. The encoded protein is CASRSLRGDLYEQYF.

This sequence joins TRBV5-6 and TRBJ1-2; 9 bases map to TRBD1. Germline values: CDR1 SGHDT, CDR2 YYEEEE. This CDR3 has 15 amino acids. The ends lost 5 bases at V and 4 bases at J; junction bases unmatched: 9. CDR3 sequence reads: CASSLQGAFVYGYTF. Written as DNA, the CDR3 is TGTGCCAGCAGTTTACAGGGGGCCTTCGTCTATGGCTACACCTTC.

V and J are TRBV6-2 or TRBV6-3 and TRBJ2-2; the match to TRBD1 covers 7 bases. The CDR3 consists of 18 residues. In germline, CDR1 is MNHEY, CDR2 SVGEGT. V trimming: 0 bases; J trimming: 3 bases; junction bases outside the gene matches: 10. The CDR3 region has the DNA TGTGCCAGCAGTTACTCGAGGGACAGCGTCGCCTACACCGGGGAGCTGTTTTTT. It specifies CASSYSRDSVAYTGELFF.

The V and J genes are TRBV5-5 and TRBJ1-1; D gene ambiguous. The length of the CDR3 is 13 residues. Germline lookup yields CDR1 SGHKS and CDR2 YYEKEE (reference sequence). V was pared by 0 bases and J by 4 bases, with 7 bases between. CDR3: CASSLAAITEAFF. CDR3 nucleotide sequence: TGTGCCAGCAGCTTGGCGGCCATCACTGAAGCTTTCTTT.

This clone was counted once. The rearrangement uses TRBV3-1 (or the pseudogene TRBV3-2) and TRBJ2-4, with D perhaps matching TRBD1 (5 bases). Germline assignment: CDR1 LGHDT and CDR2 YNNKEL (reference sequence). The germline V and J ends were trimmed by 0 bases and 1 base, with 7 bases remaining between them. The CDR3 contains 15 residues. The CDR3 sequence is CASSQESGAKNIQYF. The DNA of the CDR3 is TGTGCCAGCAGCCAAGAGTCAGGGGCCAAAAACATTCAGTACTTC.

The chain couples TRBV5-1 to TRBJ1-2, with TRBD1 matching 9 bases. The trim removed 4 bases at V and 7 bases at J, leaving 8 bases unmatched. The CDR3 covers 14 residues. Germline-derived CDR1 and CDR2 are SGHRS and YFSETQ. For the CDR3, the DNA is TGCGCCAGCAGCGCACAGGGGGCGGGCGGTGGCTACACCTTC. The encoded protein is CASSAQGAGGGYTF.

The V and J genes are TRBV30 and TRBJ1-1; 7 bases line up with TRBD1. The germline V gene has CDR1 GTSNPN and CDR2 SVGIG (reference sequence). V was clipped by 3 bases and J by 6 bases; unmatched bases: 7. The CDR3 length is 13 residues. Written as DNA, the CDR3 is TGTGCCTGGAGCCTAGGACAGGCCCCTGAAGCTTTCTTT. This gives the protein CAWSLGQAPEAFF.

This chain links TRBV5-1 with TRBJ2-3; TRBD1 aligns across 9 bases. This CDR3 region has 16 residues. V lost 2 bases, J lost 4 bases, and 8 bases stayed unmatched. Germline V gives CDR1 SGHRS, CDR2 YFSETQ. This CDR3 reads CASSFGGRQGADTQYF. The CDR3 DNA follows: TGCGCCAGCAGCTTTGGAGGGAGACAGGGGGCAGATACGCAGTATTTT.

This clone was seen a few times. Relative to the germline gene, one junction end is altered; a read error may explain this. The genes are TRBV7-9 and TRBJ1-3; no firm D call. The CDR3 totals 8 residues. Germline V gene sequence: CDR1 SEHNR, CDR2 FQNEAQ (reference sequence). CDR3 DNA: TGTGCCAGTCCCTCTGAGGATTTT. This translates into CASPSEDF.

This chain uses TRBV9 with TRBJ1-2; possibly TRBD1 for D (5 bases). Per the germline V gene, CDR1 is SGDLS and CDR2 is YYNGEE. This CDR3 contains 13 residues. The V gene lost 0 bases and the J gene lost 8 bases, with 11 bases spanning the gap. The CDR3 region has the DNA TGTGCCAGCAGCGTAGGGGGGAATGGCGGCTACACCTTC. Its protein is CASSVGGNGGYTF.

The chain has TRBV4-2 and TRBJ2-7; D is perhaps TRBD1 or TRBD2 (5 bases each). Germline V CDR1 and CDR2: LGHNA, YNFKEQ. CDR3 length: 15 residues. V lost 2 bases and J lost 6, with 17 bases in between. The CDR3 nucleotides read TGTGCCAGCAGCCAAACGGGGACGCCCTGGAGCGAGCAGTACTTC. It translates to CASSQTGTPWSEQYF.

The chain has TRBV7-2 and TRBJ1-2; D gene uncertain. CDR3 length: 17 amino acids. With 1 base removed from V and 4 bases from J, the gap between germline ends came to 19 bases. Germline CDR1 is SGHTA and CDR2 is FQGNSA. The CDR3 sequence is CASSLDLVRQKVYGYTF. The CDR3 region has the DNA TGTGCCAGCAGCTTAGACTTGGTACGGCAGAAAGTCTATGGCTACACCTTC. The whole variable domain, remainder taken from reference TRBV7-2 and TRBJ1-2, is GAGVSQSPSNKVTEKGKDVELRCDPISGHTALYWYRQSLGQGLEFLIYFQGNSAPDKSGLPSDRFSAERTGGSVSTLTIQRTQQEDSAVYLCASSLDLVRQKVYGYTFGSGTRLTVV.

CDR3 in amino acids: CASSLNAGPSGELFF. The CDR3 DNA reads TGTGCCAGCAGCTTAAACGCCGGACCGTCCGGGGAGCTGTTTTTT. The chain carries TRBV7-2 and TRBJ2-2, with D uncertain. The CDR3 has 15 amino acids. V was shortened by 2 bases and J by 6 bases, with 13 bases between the two germline ends. Germline CDR1 reads SGHTA; CDR2 reads FQGNSA.

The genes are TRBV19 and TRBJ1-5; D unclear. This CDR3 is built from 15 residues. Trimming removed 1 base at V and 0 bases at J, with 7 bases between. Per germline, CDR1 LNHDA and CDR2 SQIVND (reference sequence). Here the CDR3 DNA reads TGTGCCAGTAGTATAGTGGCAGTTAGCAATCAGCCCCAGCATTTT. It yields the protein CASSIVAVSNQPQHF.

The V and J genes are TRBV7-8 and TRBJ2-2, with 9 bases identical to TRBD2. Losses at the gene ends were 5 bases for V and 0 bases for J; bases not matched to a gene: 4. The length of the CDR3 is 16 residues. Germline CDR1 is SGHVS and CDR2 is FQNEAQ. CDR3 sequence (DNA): TGTGCCAGCAGCCGTAGCGGGGGCCCGAACACCGGGGAGCTGTTTTTT. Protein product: CASSRSGGPNTGELFF.

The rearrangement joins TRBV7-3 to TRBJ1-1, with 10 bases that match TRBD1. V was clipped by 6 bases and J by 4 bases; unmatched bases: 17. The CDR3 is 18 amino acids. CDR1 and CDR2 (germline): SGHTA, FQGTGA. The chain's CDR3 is CASSRGRGQGILSTEAFF. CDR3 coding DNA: TGTGCCAGCAGTAGAGGAAGGGGACAGGGGATCTTGAGCACTGAAGCTTTCTTT.

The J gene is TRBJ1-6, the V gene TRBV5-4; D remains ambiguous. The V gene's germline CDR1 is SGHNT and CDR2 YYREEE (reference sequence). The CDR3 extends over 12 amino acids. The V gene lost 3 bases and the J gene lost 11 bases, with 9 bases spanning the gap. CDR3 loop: CASSSPRAPLHF. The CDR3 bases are TGTGCCAGCAGCTCGCCCCGGGCACCCCTCCACTTT.

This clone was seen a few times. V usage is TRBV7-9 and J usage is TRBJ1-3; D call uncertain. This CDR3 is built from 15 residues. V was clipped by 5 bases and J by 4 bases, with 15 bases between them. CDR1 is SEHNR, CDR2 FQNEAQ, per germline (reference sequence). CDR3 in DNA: TGTGCCAGCAGCCCGGACGGCCTCTCAGGAAACACCATATATTTT. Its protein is CASSPDGLSGNTIYF.

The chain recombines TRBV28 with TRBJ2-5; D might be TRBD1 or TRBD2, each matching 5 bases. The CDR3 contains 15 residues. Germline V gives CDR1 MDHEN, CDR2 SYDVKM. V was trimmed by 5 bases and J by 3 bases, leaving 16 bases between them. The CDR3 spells CASSALRGREETQYF. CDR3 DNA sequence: TGTGCCAGCAGTGCACTCCGGGGCAGGGAAGAGACCCAGTACTTC.

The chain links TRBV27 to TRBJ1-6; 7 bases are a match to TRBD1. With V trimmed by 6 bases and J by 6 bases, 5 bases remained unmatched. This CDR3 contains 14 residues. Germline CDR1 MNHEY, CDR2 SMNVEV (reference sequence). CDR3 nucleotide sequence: TGTGCCAGCAGCTCCGGACAGGCTAATTCACCCCTCCACTTT. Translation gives CASSSGQANSPLHF.